This T cell receptor beta chain was captured by sequencing in a study of CD8 T cells in ankylosing spondylitis. Study-wide results and limits: Previously reported in reactive arthritis synovial fluid and blood were some of the motif variants. Fewer than 10 highly homologous variants made up a TCR beta motif that seemed to typify ankylosing spondylitis blood. Disease-linked clones were CD8+ and relatively rare in peripheral blood.

The ends were cut back, 1 base at V and 9 bases at J, with 10 bases in the middle. Germline lookup yields CDR1 DFQATT and CDR2 SNEGSKA (reference sequence). CDR3 length equals 12 residues. Libraries for TCR beta were made by quantitative 5'-RACE with molecular barcodes. TCRdb re-called the 5' RACE reads with MiXCR, one entry per CDR3 protein. This sample has more than 100,000 distinct CDR3 sequences, with 17% found just once. To note about this clonotype: Its antigen is not identified.

The V call is TRBV20-1, the J call TRBJ2-1; no firm D call. The sequence was collected from a male donor with ankylosing spondylitis. The sequencing sample was made of blood, either unsorted or a sorted T cell fraction (not recorded which). The CDR3 sequence: CSARVRASEQFF. The CDR3 nucleotides read TGCAGTGCTAGAGTACGGGCTAGTGAGCAGTTCTTC.